This record concerns one T cell receptor (beta chain) sequence. In the original processing: Researchers report that nucleated cell counts were estimated from reference gene primer amplification. Sequencing was performed with immunoSEQ multiplex PCR; in TCRdb, only in-frame clones are kept and a portion is missing. Clone size and V and J calls were adopted from that table, with D and trimming inferred from the DNA. The sample records 200,000 to 250,000 clones, 80% to 85% being singletons. The CDR3 loop spans 13 amino acids. Germline values: CDR1 MNHEY, CDR2 SVGAGI. V dropped 6 bases and J dropped 4 bases, with 9 bases sitting between them. The data were obtained in a study of blood T cell repertoires in COVID-19. Turning to the study itself: The samples span acute and convalescent COVID-19 from the United States, Italy and Spain. PBMCs, B-cell-depleted T cells, or T cells were the source of the cDNA or gDNA that made up the material.

The specimen was PBMCs or T cells enriched from blood (not recorded which). This receptor was obtained from a woman aged 45 to 65 with acute COVID-19. This sequence joins TRBV6-5 and TRBJ2-2; tentatively, D is TRBD1 (5 bases). DNA of the CDR3: TGTGCCAGCAGCGTTACAGGCACCGGGGAGCTGTTTTTT. Protein product: CASSVTGTGELFF.